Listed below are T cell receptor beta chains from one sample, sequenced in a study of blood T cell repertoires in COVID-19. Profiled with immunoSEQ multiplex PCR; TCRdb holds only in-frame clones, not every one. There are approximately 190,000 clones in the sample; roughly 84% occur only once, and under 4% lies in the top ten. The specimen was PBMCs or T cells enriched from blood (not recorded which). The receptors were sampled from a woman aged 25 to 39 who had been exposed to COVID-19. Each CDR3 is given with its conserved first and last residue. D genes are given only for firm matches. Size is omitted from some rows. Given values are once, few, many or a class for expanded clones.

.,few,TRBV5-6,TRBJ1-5,CASSLGAQPQHF,TGTGCCAGCAGCTTGGGGGCACAGCCCCAGCATTTT
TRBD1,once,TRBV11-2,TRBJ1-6,CASSTRDGQGMNSPLHF,TGTGCCAGCAGCACTAGGGATGGACAGGGGATGAATTCACCCCTCCACTTT
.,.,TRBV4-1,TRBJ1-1,CASSQVMQGNTEAFF,TGCGCCAGCAGCCAAGTCATGCAGGGGAACACTGAAGCTTTCTTT
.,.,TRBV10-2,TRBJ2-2,CASSDSGASNTGELFF,TGCGCCAGCAGTGACTCAGGGGCCTCGAACACCGGGGAGCTGTTTTTT
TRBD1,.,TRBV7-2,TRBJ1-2,CASSLQGGLSNYGYTF,TGTGCCAGCAGCTTACAGGGGGGCCTCTCTAACTATGGCTACACCTTC
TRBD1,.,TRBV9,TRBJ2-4,CASSHGTEIKNIQYF,TGTGCCAGCAGCCACGGGACAGAGATCAAAAACATTCAGTACTTC
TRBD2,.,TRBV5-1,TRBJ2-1,CASSLGLAGGYNEQFF,TGCGCCAGCAGCTTGGGACTAGCGGGGGGCTACAATGAGCAGTTCTTC
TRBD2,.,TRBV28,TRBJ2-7,CASSRGDSYEQYF,TGTGCCAGCAGTCGGGGGGACTCCTACGAGCAGTACTTC
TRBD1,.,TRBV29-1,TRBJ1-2,CSVGWDSLINYGYTF,TGCAGCGTCGGATGGGACAGCCTAATTAACTATGGCTACACCTTC
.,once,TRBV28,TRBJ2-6,CASSPPGANVLTF,TGTGCCAGCAGTCCCCCGGGGGCCAACGTCCTGACTTTC
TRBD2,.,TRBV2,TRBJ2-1,CASSAPGLAGVGEQFF,TGTGCCAGCAGTGCCCCGGGACTAGCGGGGGTCGGTGAGCAGTTCTTC
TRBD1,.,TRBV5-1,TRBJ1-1,CASSLVGQGLNTEAFF,TGCGCCAGCAGCTTGGTGGGACAGGGATTGAACACTGAAGCTTTCTTT
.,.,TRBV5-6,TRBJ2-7,CASSLTDYEQYF,TGTGCCAGCAGCTTGACAGACTACGAGCAGTACTTC
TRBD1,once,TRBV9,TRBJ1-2,CASSPLFGQGWTSDGYTF,TGTGCCAGCAGCCCTTTGTTTGGACAGGGGTGGACGTCGGATGGCTACACCTTC
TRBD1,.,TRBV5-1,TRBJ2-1,CATQPGQEYNEQFF,TGCGCCACCCAGCCGGGACAGGAGTACAATGAGCAGTTCTTC
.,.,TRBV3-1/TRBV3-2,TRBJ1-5,CASSQDGASNQPQHF,TGTGCCAGCAGCCAAGATGGGGCCAGCAATCAGCCCCAGCATTTT